One sample yielded the 17 T cell receptor beta chains listed below, sequenced in a study of T-cell memory formation after mild COVID-19. Each CDR3 protein is one row after TCRdb ran MiXCR on the 5' RACE reads. The sample contains tens of thousands of distinct CDR3 sequences, about a quarter of which appear only once. What was sequenced was PBMCs or a T cell subset sorted from them (not recorded which). The receptors derive from a man between 18 and 29 years old who had mild COVID-19 (a few samples of this study predate the infection). Cell type and time point are not known.

The chain recombines TRBV5-1 with TRBJ2-7; 11 bases line up with TRBD2. The CDR3 has 15 residues. Germline V gene data show CDR1 as SGHRS and CDR2 as YFSETQ. With V trimmed by 4 bases and J by 3 bases, 6 bases remained unmatched. The CDR3 here is CASSERLAGRYEQYF. For the CDR3, the DNA is TGCGCCAGCAGCGAGCGACTAGCGGGACGCTACGAGCAGTACTTC. The full variable domain, rest sourced from reference TRBV5-1 and TRBJ2-7, is KAGVTQTPRYLIKTRGQQVTLSCSPISGHRSVSWYQQTPGQGLQFLFEYFSETQRNKGNFPGRFSGRQFSNSRSEMNVSTLELGDSALYLCASSERLAGRYEQYFGPGTRLTVT.

The chain carries TRBV18 and TRBJ2-1, with unresolved D. Trimming left V 2 bases short and J 5 bases short, with 10 bases between. CDR1 and CDR2 (germline): KGHSH, LQKENI. CDR3 size: 14 residues. The CDR3 DNA sequence: TGTGCCAGCTCACCAAACCACGGAAACAATGAGCAGTTCTTC. This gives the protein CASSPNHGNNEQFF.

The V call is TRBV28, the J call TRBJ2-7; TRBD1 might be the D (6 bases). CDR1 MDHEN and CDR2 SYDVKM come from the germline V gene. The CDR3 contains 15 residues. V lost 6 bases and J lost 0, with 15 bases in between. The CDR3 DNA sequence: TGTGCCAGCAGCCAGGGCCGAGGGGGCTCCTACGAGCAGTACGTC. As protein: CASSQGRGGSYEQYV.

The chain joins TRBV24-1 to TRBJ2-2; 12 bases agree with TRBD1. Trimming removed 8 bases from V and 6 bases from J; junction bases left unmatched: 12. The CDR3 consists of 17 residues. The germline CDR1 and CDR2 sequences are KGHDR and SFDVKD. This chain's CDR3 is CATTRGPGQGAPGELFF. CDR3 bases: TGTGCCACCACCCGAGGTCCGGGACAGGGGGCGCCCGGGGAGCTGTTTTTT.

The chain has TRBV7-9 and TRBJ2-1, with a weak D call TRBD1 (6 bases). Germline assignment: CDR1 SEHNR and CDR2 FQNEAQ (reference sequence). Trimming took off 4 bases at V and 8 bases at J, with 18 bases between the two ends. This CDR3 contains 15 residues. The CDR3 coding sequence is TGTGCCAGCAGCTGGCGAGGGGGTTTGGGTCATGAGCAGTTCTTC. Its protein is CASSWRGGLGHEQFF.

V gene TRBV2 combines with J gene TRBJ2-1; maybe TRBD2 (5 bases). V dropped 8 bases and J dropped 3 bases, with 14 bases sitting between them. CDR1 is SNHLY and CDR2 is FYNNEI in the germline V gene. The CDR3 runs 14 residues. CDR3 sequence: CASLSGYYYNEQFF. For the CDR3, the DNA is TGTGCCAGCCTCTCGGGGTACTACTACAATGAGCAGTTCTTC.

This clonotype was detected ten times or more. The gene calls are TRBV12-3 or TRBV12-4 and TRBJ2-1, with 7 bases aligning to TRBD1. Trimming removed 6 bases from V and 8 bases from J; junction bases left unmatched: 7. The CDR3 is 13 amino acids. In DNA form, the CDR3 reads TGTGCCAGCAGCCTGACAGGGAACGATGAGCAGTTCTTC. This gives the protein CASSLTGNDEQFF.

The V call is TRBV11-2, the J call TRBJ2-2, with no clear D. There are 16 residues in the CDR3. Germline loops: CDR1 SGHAT, CDR2 FQNNGV. V was pared by 1 base and J by 0 bases, with 9 bases between. CDR3 in DNA: TGTGCCAGCAGCTTAGGACGTCCCACGAACACCGGGGAGCTGTTTTTT. Its protein product is CASSLGRPTNTGELFF.

The chain joins TRBV6-5 to TRBJ2-7, with D perhaps matching TRBD1 (6 bases). Germline lookup yields CDR1 MNHEY and CDR2 SVGAGI. The V end was cut by 2 bases, the J end by 2 bases, with 16 bases between. The CDR3 contains 16 residues. CDR3: CASSYPDRLGTYEQYF. CDR3 coding DNA: TGTGCCAGCAGTTACCCAGACAGGCTAGGAACCTACGAGCAGTACTTC.

This clonotype was detected only a few times. CDR3 in amino acids: CAITDRAYEQYF. The CDR3, as DNA: TGTGCCATCACGGACAGGGCCTACGAGCAGTACTTC. This chain links TRBV10-3 with TRBJ2-7; 8 nucleotides match TRBD1. From germline, CDR1 is ENHRY and CDR2 SYGVKD. This CDR3 contains 12 residues. Trimming took 7 bases from V and 2 from J; bases not matched to a gene: 1.

This clonotype showed up just a few times. The chain couples TRBV7-9 to TRBJ2-7; D may be TRBD1 or TRBD2 (5 bases each). Germline assignment: CDR1 SEHNR and CDR2 FQNEAQ (reference sequence). The V and J ends lost 4 bases and 7 bases respectively, with 17 bases between them. The CDR3 extends over 14 amino acids. CDR3 in amino acids: CASSSGTPPAEQYV. The CDR3 bases are TGTGCCAGCAGCTCCGGGACCCCCCCAGCAGAGCAGTACGTC.

This clonotype was observed a few times. The CDR3 spells CATSDRGFNEQFF. The CDR3 DNA reads TGTGCCACCAGTGATCGGGGGTTCAATGAGCAGTTCTTC. The chain carries TRBV24-1 and TRBJ2-1, with a tentative D call TRBD2 (6 bases). CDR1 and CDR2 (germline): KGHDR, SFDVKD. This CDR3 spans 13 amino acids. V gave up 3 bases and J gave up 6 bases, with 8 bases separating them.

This clonotype was found a few times. The V and J genes are TRBV10-3 and TRBJ2-3; 8 bases match TRBD2. CDR3 length: 14 residues. Germline CDR1 and CDR2: ENHRY and SYGVKD. The J segment lost 0 bases and the V segment lost 8 bases, leaving 4 bases of the junction unmatched. The CDR3 nucleotides read TGTGCCATCGGTAGCGGGGACAGCACAGATACGCAGTATTTT. Translating it yields CAIGSGDSTDTQYF.

The V gene is TRBV4-1, the J gene TRBJ2-3; D tentatively fits TRBD1 or TRBD2 (5 bases each). The CDR3 extends over 14 amino acids. Germline lookup yields CDR1 MGHRA and CDR2 YSYEKL. V lost 5 bases and J lost 1, with 10 bases in between. CDR3 in DNA: TGCGCCAGCAGCACCCGGGACGGCACAGATACGCAGTATTTT. Amino acid sequence: CASSTRDGTDTQYF.

V and J are TRBV11-2 and TRBJ2-7; D is unresolved. In germline, CDR1 is SGHAT, CDR2 FQNNGV. With 5 bases removed from V and 5 bases from J, the gap between germline ends came to 10 bases. This CDR3 is built from 12 residues. CDR3 DNA sequence: TGTGCCAGCAGCCTGATCAATCACGAGCAGTACTTC. This translates into CASSLINHEQYF.

This clonotype showed up many times. V gene TRBV20-1 combines with J gene TRBJ2-1; D is unresolved. This CDR3 contains 15 residues. Germline V gene data show CDR1 as DFQATT and CDR2 as SNEGSKA (reference sequence). V lost 7 bases and J 0 bases, leaving 16 bases between the germline ends. Written as DNA, the CDR3 is TGCAGTGGAGCTTTAGATTCGAGCTCCTACAATGAGCAGTTCTTC. Its translation: CSGALDSSSYNEQFF.

The V call is TRBV2, the J call TRBJ2-2; D tentatively reads TRBD1 or TRBD2 (6 bases each). Trimming left V 2 bases short and J 4 bases short, with 14 bases between. The CDR3 length is 16 residues. CDR1 and CDR2 from the germline V gene are SNHLY and FYNNEI. In DNA, the CDR3 is TGTGCCAGCAGTGAATTGGGGGGCGCGGGCACCGGGGAGCTGTTTTTT. This codes for CASSELGGAGTGELFF.